A single sample is the source of the 10 T cell receptor beta chains below, sequenced in a study of sequential checkpoint blockade in melanoma. Described treatment: randomized to nivolumab then ipilimumab (arm A) or the reverse (arm B). Sequencing was performed with immunoSEQ multiplex PCR; in TCRdb, only in-frame clones are kept and a portion is missing. The sample has just over 20,000 clones, around 30% seen once. The sequencing here drew on tumor tissue (inferred from file names), taken from a patient given nivolumab and ipilimumab in sequence. Source of these receptors: a human donor with melanoma.

The J gene is TRBJ1-2, the V gene TRBV6-8; D unresolved. CDR1 is MNHGY and CDR2 is SAAAGT in the germline V gene. Trimming shortened V by 6 bases and J by 7 bases, and 21 bases separated the two germline ends. The CDR3 contains 15 residues. CDR3 in amino acids: CASSLGSQPVSGYTF. CDR3 nucleotide sequence: TGTGCCAGCAGCCTCGGGAGCCAACCCGTCTCTGGCTACACCTTC.

This sequence joins TRBV6-8 and TRBJ1-1; 7 nucleotides line up with TRBD1. In germline, CDR1 is MNHGY, CDR2 SAAAGT. The CDR3 loop spans 14 amino acids. J was trimmed by 6 bases and V by 5 bases; bases with no gene match: 9. For the CDR3, the DNA is TGTGCCAGCAGTCGACAGGGTAATCGCGCTGAAGCTTTCTTT. Translation: CASSRQGNRAEAFF.

This clone showed up many times. This chain uses TRBV11-3 with TRBJ1-2; D uncertain. Deletions cut 4 bases from V and 3 bases from J, with 12 bases between. The CDR3 sequence is 14 residues long. CDR1 SGHNT and CDR2 YENEEA come from the germline V gene. CDR3: CASSSGNGYYGYTF. The CDR3 bases are TGTGCCAGCAGCTCCGGGAACGGTTACTATGGCTACACCTTC. Full variable domain (outside the CDR3, taken from reference TRBV11-3 and TRBJ1-2): EAGVVQSPRYKIIEKKQPVAFWCNPISGHNTLYWYLQNLGQGPELLIRYENEEAVDDSQLPKDRFSAERLKGVDSTLKIQPAELGDSAVYLCASSSGNGYYGYTFGSGTRLTVV.

This clone showed up just a few times. The chain uses TRBV28 and TRBJ1-2; D gene unclear. V was cut by 2 bases and J by 0 bases, with 10 bases left in between. The CDR3 extends over 15 amino acids. The germline V gene encodes CDR1 MDHEN and CDR2 SYDVKM. DNA for the CDR3: TGTGCCAGCAGTTTAATCGGCGAAGCTAACTATGGCTACACCTTC. This encodes CASSLIGEANYGYTF.

The rearrangement links TRBV6-8 to TRBJ1-3; D call uncertain. The V end lost 7 bases, the J end lost 2 bases, and 6 bases lay between the germline ends. The CDR3 extends over 12 amino acids. In germline, CDR1 is MNHGY, CDR2 SAAAGT. The CDR3 protein is CASKSPGNTIYF. The DNA for the CDR3 is TGTGCCAGCAAAAGTCCTGGAAACACCATATATTTT.

This clone was detected ten times or more. The V and J genes are TRBV11-3 and TRBJ1-1, with unresolved D. V was clipped by 4 bases and J by 7 bases, with 16 bases between them. The CDR3 sequence is 14 residues long. CDR1 and CDR2 (germline): SGHNT, YENEEA. CDR3: CASSSRQLTGEAFF. For the CDR3, the DNA is TGTGCCAGCAGCTCGCGACAACTAACGGGTGAAGCTTTCTTT.

The V gene is TRBV19, the J gene TRBJ2-1, with a possible D match to TRBD2 (6 bases). Germline loops: CDR1 LNHDA, CDR2 SQIVND (reference sequence). The CDR3 has 15 amino acids. The V gene lost 3 bases and the J gene lost 5 bases, with 14 bases spanning the gap. In nucleotides, the CDR3 is TGTGCCAGTAGTATCGGGACTCGCGGTCACAATGAGCAGTTCTTC. Protein sequence: CASSIGTRGHNEQFF.

This clone was recorded a few times. The chain links TRBV10-3 to TRBJ2-7, with 8 positions matching TRBD2. This CDR3 has 16 residues. In germline, CDR1 is ENHRY, CDR2 SYGVKD. J lost 1 base, V lost 0 bases, and 5 bases had no gene match. This CDR3 is CAISESMLAGSYEQYF. The CDR3 nucleotides read TGTGCCATCAGTGAGTCGATGCTAGCGGGTTCCTACGAGCAGTACTTC.

The genes are TRBV9 and TRBJ2-4; D is uncertain. The germline V gene has CDR1 SGDLS and CDR2 YYNGEE. V was trimmed by 4 bases and J by 0 bases, leaving 14 bases between them. The CDR3 totals 16 residues. CDR3 loop: CASSLSALLAKNIQYF. The CDR3, as DNA: TGTGCCAGCAGCTTATCAGCACTGCTAGCCAAAAACATTCAGTACTTC.

This clone was seen many times. The chain is built from TRBV6-8 and TRBJ1-1, with D uncertain. With 0 bases removed from V and 4 bases from J, the gap between germline ends came to 15 bases. CDR3 length equals 16 residues. CDR1 MNHGY and CDR2 SAAAGT come from the germline V gene. CDR3 sequence reads: CASSYSFLGGGTEAFF. The CDR3 nucleotides read TGTGCCAGCAGTTACTCGTTTCTCGGCGGAGGCACTGAAGCTTTCTTT.